The 15 T cell receptor beta chains below all came from one sample that was sequenced in a study of blood T cell repertoires in COVID-19 (dated by TCRdb to between 2020 and 2021). Library preparation was by the immunoSEQ multiplex PCR assay. Drawn from immuneACCESS, this table holds only the in-frame rearrangements with V and J called that TCRdb kept. Clones are partly lost; checked studies trace under half to an unresolved V gene and leave the rest unexplained. This sample lists about 100,000 clones; around 90% were detected once. Roughly 17% of the sample goes to the ten largest clones. Material for sequencing was peripheral blood. The source is a man aged 45-60 years with acute or convalescent COVID-19.

The genes are TRBV2 and TRBJ1-2, with TRBD1 matching over 7 bases. The V gene end was trimmed by 4 bases and the J gene end by 2 bases; junction bases not matched to a gene: 1. The CDR3 runs 13 residues. Germline V gene data show CDR1 as SNHLY and CDR2 as FYNNEI. The DNA for the CDR3 is TGTGCCAGCAGTGGACAGGGAAACTATGGCTACACCTTC. Amino acids: CASSGQGNYGYTF.

V and J are TRBV29-1 and TRBJ1-2, with D unresolved. Germline V gene lookup returns CDR1 SQVTM and CDR2 ANQGSEA. V lost 6 bases, J lost 2 bases, and 10 bases lay in between. The length of the CDR3 is 12 residues. CDR3 in DNA: TGCAGCGTCGCCTGGCAGAACTATGGCTACACCTTC. As protein: CSVAWQNYGYTF.

V is TRBV5-4 and J is TRBJ2-5, with TRBD1 identical over 9 bases. The CDR3 sequence is 15 residues long. Per germline, CDR1 SGHNT and CDR2 YYREEE (reference sequence). J was trimmed by 4 bases and V by 4 bases; bases with no gene match: 8. In DNA, the CDR3 is TGTGCCAGCAGCCGCCGGGACAGGGACGGAGAGACCCAGTACTTC. Its translation: CASSRRDRDGETQYF.

This clone was observed a few times. This chain uses TRBV30 with TRBJ2-6; no clear D gene. Trimming cost V 4 bases and J 1 base, with 11 bases left between them. CDR3 length equals 15 residues. The V gene's germline CDR1 is GTSNPN and CDR2 SVGIG (reference sequence). The CDR3 sequence: CAWTEYGSGANVLTF. The CDR3 DNA reads as TGTGCCTGGACGGAGTATGGGTCTGGGGCCAACGTCCTGACTTTC.

By proportion, this clone is medium-sized. One end of the junction does not line up with germline, which may come from a read error. The V call is TRBV5-1, the J call TRBJ2-4; 12 bases are a match to TRBD2. The CDR3 is made up of 15 amino acids. In germline, CDR1 is SGHRS, CDR2 YFSETQ. CDR3: CASSLDPGLAGPLGF. CDR3 DNA sequence: TGCGCCAGCAGCTTGGATCCCGGACTAGCGGGACCTTTAGGCTTC.

This chain connects TRBV12-5 to TRBJ1-5; 9 nucleotides agree with TRBD1. This CDR3 has 14 residues. CDR1 is LGHNT and CDR2 is FRNRAP in the germline V gene. V shed 5 bases and J 5 bases; nucleotides not matched to a gene: 4. CDR3 protein: CASGLQGADQPQHF. The CDR3 nucleotides read TGTGCTAGTGGTCTACAGGGGGCTGATCAGCCCCAGCATTTT.

The V call is TRBV19, the J call TRBJ2-1, with 8 nucleotides matching TRBD2. The CDR3 spans 13 residues. Unmatched junction bases numbered 3, after V lost 5 bases and J lost 6 bases. CDR1 LNHDA and CDR2 SQIVND come from the germline V gene (reference sequence). The CDR3: CASSPRGGNEQFF. The CDR3 DNA follows: TGTGCCAGTAGTCCCCGGGGGGGCAATGAGCAGTTCTTC.

The V gene is TRBV14, the J gene TRBJ1-2; 8 positions agree with TRBD1. The V gene end was trimmed by 1 base and the J gene end by 6 bases; junction bases not matched to a gene: 13. Germline V CDR1 and CDR2: SGHDN, FVKESK. The length of the CDR3 is 17 residues. CDR3: CASSQGPSTGDYNGYTF. CDR3 DNA sequence: TGTGCCAGCAGCCAAGGGCCCTCGACAGGGGACTATAATGGCTACACCTTC.

This clone was recorded only once. The chain is built from TRBV7-8 and TRBJ2-1, with TRBD1 matching over 7 bases. V lost 2 bases to trimming and J lost 8 bases; unmatched junction nucleotides: 12. Germline-derived CDR1 and CDR2 are SGHVS and FQNEAQ. The CDR3 sequence is 16 residues long. DNA of the CDR3: TGTGCCAGCAGCTTATACCGACAGGGCAACGGAGATGAGCAGTTCTTC. Encoded protein: CASSLYRQGNGDEQFF.

This chain uses TRBV28 with TRBJ2-1, with 9 positions matching TRBD2. Trimming at V came to 7 bases and at J to 6 bases, leaving 10 bases not matched to a gene. The CDR3 sequence is 15 residues long. Germline lookup yields CDR1 MDHEN and CDR2 SYDVKM. Here the CDR3 reads CASNFLSGGGNEQFF. The CDR3 DNA is TGTGCCAGCAATTTCCTTAGCGGGGGTGGCAATGAGCAGTTCTTC.

The chain employs TRBV5-1 and TRBJ2-5; D is ambiguous. The CDR3 is 14 amino acids. The V gene lost 4 bases and the J gene lost 5 bases, with 15 bases spanning the gap. Germline V gives CDR1 SGHRS, CDR2 YFSETQ. CDR3 nucleotide sequence: TGCGCCAGCAGCCGGTTTGAAAAATGGGAGACCCAGTACTTC. Its translation: CASSRFEKWETQYF.

The chain recombines TRBV7-9 with TRBJ2-7; a possible D gene is TRBD1 (6 bases). CDR1 is SEHNR and CDR2 is FQNEAQ in the germline V gene (reference sequence). This CDR3 has 13 residues. V was pared by 5 bases and J by 5 bases, with 13 bases between. CDR3 coding DNA: TGTGCCAGCAGCCCCTTCACAGGGAACGAGCAGTACTTC. Amino acid sequence: CASSPFTGNEQYF.

The chain joins TRBV7-9 to TRBJ1-3; the D gene is possibly TRBD1 (5 bases). V was shortened by 9 bases and J by 1 base, with 13 bases between the two germline ends. CDR3 length: 14 amino acids. Germline V lookup: CDR1 SEHNR, CDR2 FQNEAQ (reference sequence). This CDR3 reads CASLLRGSGNTIYF. Here the CDR3 DNA reads TGTGCCAGTCTCCTAAGGGGTTCTGGAAACACCATATATTTT. The whole variable domain, remainder taken from reference TRBV7-9 and TRBJ1-3, is DTGVSQNPRHKITKRGQNVTFRCDPISEHNRLYWYRQTLGQGPEFLTYFQNEAQLEKSRLLSDRFSAERPKGSFSTLEIQRTEQGDSAMYLCASLLRGSGNTIYFGEGSWLTVV.

CDR3 loop: CASSLVGSTVHEQYF. CDR3 bases: TGTGCCAGCAGCTTAGTTGGGTCAACAGTCCACGAGCAGTACTTC. The V and J genes are TRBV11-3 and TRBJ2-7; D gene unclear. Germline CDR1 SGHNT, CDR2 YENEEA. The V end lost 1 base, the J end lost 5 bases, and 15 bases lay between the germline ends. The CDR3 sequence is 15 residues long.

The V and J genes are TRBV30 and TRBJ1-2, with D unresolved. Germline V gene sequence: CDR1 GTSNPN, CDR2 SVGIG (reference sequence). The germline V and J ends were trimmed by 7 bases and 7 bases, with 19 bases remaining between them. CDR3 size: 13 residues. The CDR3 protein is CALAPSRVFGYTF. The CDR3 DNA reads as TGTGCCTTAGCGCCCTCGAGAGTATTTGGCTACACCTTC.